This T cell receptor beta chain was captured in a study of beta chain features in type 1 diabetes. The study's findings and limits: Significant though moderate, a shortening of TCRB CDR3s appeared in all four CD4+ subsets of Type 1 diabetes patients.

Expressed TCRB transcripts were sequenced because the entire RNA isolate underwent reverse transcription. The repertoire was sequenced with immunoSEQ multiplex PCR; TCRdb's copy has only in-frame clones and lacks some. The sample carries 140,000 to 150,000 clones, approximately 13% recorded once. The CDR3 length is 15 residues. Germline loops: CDR1 SGDLS, CDR2 YYNGEE. The V and J ends lost 4 bases and 4 bases, in that order; junction bases with no gene match: 10. There are a few counts of this clone. What it recognizes is unknown. This clonotype was obtained from a man between 18 and 35 years old with type 1 diabetes. The chain employs TRBV9 and TRBJ1-1; 7 nucleotides line up with TRBD1. The specimen sequenced was central memory CD4+ T cells from blood. DNA for the CDR3: TGTGCCAGCAGCCCCCAACCAGGGGGGGGCACTGAAGCTTTCTTT. Translation: CASSPQPGGGTEAFF.